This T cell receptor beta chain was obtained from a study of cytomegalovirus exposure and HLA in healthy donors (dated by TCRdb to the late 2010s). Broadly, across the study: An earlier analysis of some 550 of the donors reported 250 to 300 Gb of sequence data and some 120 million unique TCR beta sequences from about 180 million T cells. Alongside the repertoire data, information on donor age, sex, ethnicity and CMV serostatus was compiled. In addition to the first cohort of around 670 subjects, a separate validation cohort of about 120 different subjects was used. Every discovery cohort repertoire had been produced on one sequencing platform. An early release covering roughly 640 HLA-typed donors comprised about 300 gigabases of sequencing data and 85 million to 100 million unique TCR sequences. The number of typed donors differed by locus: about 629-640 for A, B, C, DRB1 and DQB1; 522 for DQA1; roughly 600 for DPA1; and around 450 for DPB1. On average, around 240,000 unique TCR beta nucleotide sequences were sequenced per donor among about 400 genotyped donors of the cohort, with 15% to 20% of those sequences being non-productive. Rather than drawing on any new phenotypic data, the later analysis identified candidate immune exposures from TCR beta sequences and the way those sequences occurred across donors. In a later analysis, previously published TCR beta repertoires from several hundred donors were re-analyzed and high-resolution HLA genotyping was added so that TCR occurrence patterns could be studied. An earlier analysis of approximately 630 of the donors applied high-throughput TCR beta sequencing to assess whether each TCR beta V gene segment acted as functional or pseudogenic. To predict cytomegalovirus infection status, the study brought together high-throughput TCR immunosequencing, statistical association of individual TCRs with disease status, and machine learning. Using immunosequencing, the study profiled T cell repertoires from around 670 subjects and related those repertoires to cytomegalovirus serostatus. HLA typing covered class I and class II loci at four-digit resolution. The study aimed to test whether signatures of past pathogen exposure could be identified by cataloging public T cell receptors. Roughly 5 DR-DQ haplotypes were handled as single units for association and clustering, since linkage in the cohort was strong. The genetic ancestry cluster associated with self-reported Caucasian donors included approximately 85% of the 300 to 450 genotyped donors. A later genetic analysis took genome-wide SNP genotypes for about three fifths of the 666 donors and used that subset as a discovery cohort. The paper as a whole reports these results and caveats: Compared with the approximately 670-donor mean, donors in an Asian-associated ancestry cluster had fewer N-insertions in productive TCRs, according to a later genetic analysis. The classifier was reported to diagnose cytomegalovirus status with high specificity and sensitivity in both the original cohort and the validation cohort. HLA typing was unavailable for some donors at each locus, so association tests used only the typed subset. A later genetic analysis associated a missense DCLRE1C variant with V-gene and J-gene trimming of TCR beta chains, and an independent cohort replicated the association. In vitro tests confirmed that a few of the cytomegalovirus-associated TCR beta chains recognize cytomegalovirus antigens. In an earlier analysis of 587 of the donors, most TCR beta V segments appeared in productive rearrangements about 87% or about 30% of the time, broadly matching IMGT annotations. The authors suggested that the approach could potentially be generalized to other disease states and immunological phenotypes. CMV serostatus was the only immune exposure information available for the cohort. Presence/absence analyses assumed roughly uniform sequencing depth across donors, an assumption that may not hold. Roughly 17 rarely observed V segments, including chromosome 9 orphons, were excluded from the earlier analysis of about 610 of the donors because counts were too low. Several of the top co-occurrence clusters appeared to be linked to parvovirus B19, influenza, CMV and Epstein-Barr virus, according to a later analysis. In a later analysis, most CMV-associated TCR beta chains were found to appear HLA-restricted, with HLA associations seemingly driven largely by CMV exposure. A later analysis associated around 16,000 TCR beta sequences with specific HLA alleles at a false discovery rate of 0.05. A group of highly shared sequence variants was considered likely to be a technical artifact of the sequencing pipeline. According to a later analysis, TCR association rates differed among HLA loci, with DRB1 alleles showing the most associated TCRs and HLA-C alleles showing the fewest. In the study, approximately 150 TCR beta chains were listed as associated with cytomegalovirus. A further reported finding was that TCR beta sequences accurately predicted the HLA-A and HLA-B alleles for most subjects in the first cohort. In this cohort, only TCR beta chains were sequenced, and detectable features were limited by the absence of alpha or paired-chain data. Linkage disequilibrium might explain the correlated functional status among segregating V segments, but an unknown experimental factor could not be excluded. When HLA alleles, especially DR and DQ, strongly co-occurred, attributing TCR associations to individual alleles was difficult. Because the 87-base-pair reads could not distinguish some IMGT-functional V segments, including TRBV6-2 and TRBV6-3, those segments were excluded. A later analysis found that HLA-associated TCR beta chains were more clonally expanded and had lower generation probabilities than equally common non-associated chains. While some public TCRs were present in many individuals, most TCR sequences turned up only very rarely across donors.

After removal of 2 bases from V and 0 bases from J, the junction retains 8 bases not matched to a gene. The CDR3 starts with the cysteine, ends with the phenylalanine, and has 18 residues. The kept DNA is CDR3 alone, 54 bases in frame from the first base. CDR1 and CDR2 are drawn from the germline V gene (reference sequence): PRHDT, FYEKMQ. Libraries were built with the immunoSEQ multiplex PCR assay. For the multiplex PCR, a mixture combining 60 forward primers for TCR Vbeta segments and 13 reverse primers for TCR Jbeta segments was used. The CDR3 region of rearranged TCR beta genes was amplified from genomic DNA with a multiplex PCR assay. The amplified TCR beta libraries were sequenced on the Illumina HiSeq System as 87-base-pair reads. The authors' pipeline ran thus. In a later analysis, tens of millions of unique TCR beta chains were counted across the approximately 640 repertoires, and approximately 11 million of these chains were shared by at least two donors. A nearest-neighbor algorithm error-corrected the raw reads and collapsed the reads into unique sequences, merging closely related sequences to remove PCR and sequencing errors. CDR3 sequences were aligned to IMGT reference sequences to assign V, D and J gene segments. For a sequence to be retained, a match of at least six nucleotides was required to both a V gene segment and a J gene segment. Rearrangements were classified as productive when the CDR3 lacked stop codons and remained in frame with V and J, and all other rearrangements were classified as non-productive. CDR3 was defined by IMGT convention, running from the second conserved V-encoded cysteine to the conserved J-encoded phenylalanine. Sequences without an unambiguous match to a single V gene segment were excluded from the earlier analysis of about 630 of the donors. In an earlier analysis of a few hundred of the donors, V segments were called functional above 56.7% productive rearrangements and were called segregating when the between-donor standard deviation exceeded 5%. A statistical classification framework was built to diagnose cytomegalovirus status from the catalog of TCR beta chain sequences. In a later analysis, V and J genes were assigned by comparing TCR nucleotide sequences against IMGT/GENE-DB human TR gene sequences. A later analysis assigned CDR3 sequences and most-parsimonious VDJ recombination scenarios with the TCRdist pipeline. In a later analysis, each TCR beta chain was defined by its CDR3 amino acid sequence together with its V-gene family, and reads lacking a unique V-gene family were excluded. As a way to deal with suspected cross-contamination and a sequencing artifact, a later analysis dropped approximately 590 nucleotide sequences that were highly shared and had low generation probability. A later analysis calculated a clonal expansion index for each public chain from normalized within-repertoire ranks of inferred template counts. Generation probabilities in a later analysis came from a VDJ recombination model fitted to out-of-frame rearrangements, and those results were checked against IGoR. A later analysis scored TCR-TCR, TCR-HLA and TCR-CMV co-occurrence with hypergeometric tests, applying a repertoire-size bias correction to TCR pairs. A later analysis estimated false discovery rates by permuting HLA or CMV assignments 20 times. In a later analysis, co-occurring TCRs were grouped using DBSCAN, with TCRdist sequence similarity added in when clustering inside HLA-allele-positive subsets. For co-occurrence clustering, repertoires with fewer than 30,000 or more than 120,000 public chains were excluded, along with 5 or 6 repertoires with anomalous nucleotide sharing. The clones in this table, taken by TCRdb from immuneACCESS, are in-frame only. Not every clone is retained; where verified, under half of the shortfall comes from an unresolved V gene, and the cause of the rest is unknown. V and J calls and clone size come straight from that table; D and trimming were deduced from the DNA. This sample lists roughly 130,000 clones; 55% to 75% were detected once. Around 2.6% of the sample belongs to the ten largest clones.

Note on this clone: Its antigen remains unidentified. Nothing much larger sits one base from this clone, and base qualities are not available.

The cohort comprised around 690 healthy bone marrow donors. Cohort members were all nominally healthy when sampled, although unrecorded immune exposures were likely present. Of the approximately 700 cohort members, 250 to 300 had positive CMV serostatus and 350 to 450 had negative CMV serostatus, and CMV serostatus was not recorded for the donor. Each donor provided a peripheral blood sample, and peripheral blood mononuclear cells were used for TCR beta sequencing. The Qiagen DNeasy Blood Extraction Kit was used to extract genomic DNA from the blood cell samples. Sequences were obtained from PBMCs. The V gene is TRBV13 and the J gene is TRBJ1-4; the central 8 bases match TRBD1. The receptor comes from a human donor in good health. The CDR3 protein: CASSLFRGRGATNEKLFF. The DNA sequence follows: TGTGCCAGCAGCTTATTCAGGGGGCGCGGGGCAACTAATGAAAAACTGTTTTTT.